Listed below are T cell receptor beta chains from one sample, sequenced in a study of cytomegalovirus exposure and HLA in healthy donors. Repertoires were generated with immunoSEQ multiplex PCR, while TCRdb's copy carries only in-frame clones and drops some. Of around 110,000 clones in the sample, 70% to 85% were seen once. The specimen was PBMCs. Receptors originate from a male donor in good health and CMV-seronegative. CDR3s include the opening cysteine and the closing phenylalanine or tryptophan. The order of the fields is V gene, D gene, J gene, clone size, CDR3 protein, CDR3 DNA. A D gene is named only where the DNA matches it firmly. Clone size, where shown, is once, few, many, or a class for clones that have expanded.

>TRBV30|-|TRBJ2-6|-
CAWSWAVSGANVLTF
TGTGCCTGGAGCTGGGCCGTTTCTGGGGCCAACGTCCTGACTTTC
>TRBV6-5|-|TRBJ2-7|-
CATRLVEGIYEQYF
TGTGCCACCCGTCTTGTGGAGGGCATCTACGAGCAGTACTTC
>TRBV5-1|-|TRBJ2-6|few
CASSLDGNSGANVLTF
TGCGCCAGCAGCCTAGACGGCAACTCTGGGGCCAACGTCCTGACTTTC
>TRBV28|-|TRBJ1-5|-
CASSSGLFSNQPQHF
TGTGCCAGCAGTTCGGGACTTTTTAGCAATCAGCCCCAGCATTTT
>TRBV10-3|TRBD2|TRBJ2-1|-
CATGGRLAGDYNEQFF
TGTGCCACTGGAGGGCGACTAGCGGGCGACTACAATGAGCAGTTCTTC
>TRBV27|TRBD1|TRBJ2-5|-
CASSRWGQDLKTQYF
TGTGCCAGCAGTCGTTGGGGACAGGACTTGAAGACCCAGTACTTC
>TRBV5-1|-|TRBJ1-1|-
CASSLERELNTEAFF
TGCGCCAGCAGCTTGGAGCGGGAACTGAACACTGAAGCTTTCTTT
>TRBV5-6|-|TRBJ2-3|-
CASSFSLGTQYTDTQYF
TGTGCCAGCAGCTTCTCACTGGGGACTCAATACACAGATACGCAGTATTTT
>TRBV5-1|-|TRBJ2-7|-
CASSLTVSYEQYF
TGCGCCAGCAGCCTGACAGTATCCTACGAGCAGTACTTC
>TRBV10-3|-|TRBJ1-4|-
CATKEGDTEKLFF
TGTGCCACTAAGGAGGGAGATACTGAAAAACTGTTTTTT
>TRBV6-6|-|TRBJ1-4|-
CASSPWENRLFF
TGTGCCAGCAGTCCCTGGGAGAATCGACTGTTTTTT
>TRBV2|-|TRBJ2-5|once
CASSEEGMVGETQYF
TGTGCCAGCAGTGAAGAGGGGATGGTGGGGGAGACCCAGTACTTC
>TRBV27|-|TRBJ2-7|-
CASSLSQVAEQYF
TGTGCCAGCAGTTTATCCCAAGTAGCCGAGCAGTACTTC
>TRBV6-1|-|TRBJ2-5|-
CASSEAGAGETQYF
TGTGCCAGCAGTGAAGCGGGAGCAGGAGAGACCCAGTACTTC
>TRBV28|-|TRBJ2-7|-
CASSLTGEQYF
TGTGCCAGCAGTTTGACGGGCGAGCAGTACTTC
>TRBV28|TRBD2|TRBJ2-1|-
CASSLGGRAGNEQFF
TGTGCCAGCAGTTTAGGCGGGAGGGCGGGCAATGAGCAGTTCTTC